This passage covers 17 T cell receptor beta chains from one sample sequenced in a study of cytomegalovirus exposure and HLA in healthy donors. PCR amplification relied on 60 Vbeta primers (plus 13 Jbeta primers). Sequencing was performed with immunoSEQ multiplex PCR; in TCRdb, only in-frame clones are kept and a portion is missing. The sample consists of 200,000 to 250,000 clones, 79% of them appearing once. Sequenced: PBMCs. The receptors originated from a man aged 50 to 59 in good health and CMV-seronegative.

The sample holds one count of this clone. The rearrangement links TRBV27 to TRBJ2-7; TRBD2 matches 9 bases. Germline loops: CDR1 MNHEY, CDR2 SMNVEV (reference sequence). V lost 5 bases and J lost 0; bases outside the gene matches: 2. CDR3 length equals 14 residues. CDR3: CASSGTSNSYEQYF. In DNA form, the CDR3 reads TGTGCCAGCAGTGGGACTAGCAACTCCTACGAGCAGTACTTC.

The chain has TRBV11-2 and TRBJ2-7; weak D call: TRBD2 (5 bases). Germline V gene sequence: CDR1 SGHAT, CDR2 FQNNGV. The V and J ends lost 5 bases and 0 bases respectively, with 14 bases between them. CDR3 length: 15 residues. The CDR3 nucleotides are TGTGCCAGCAGCCTGGCGGGCGGAAGCTCCTACGAGCAGTACTTC. Translated: CASSLAGGSSYEQYF.

J is TRBJ1-2 and V is TRBV29-1; D call uncertain. Trimming took off 7 bases at V and 4 bases at J, with 10 bases between the two ends. The CDR3 is 11 residues long. The germline V gene has CDR1 SQVTM and CDR2 ANQGSEA. CDR3 DNA: TGCAGCGCCCTGCTGAGCTATGGCTACACCTTC. Amino acid sequence: CSALLSYGYTF.

V and J are TRBV5-1 and TRBJ2-5; 11 bases align to TRBD2. The CDR3 has 15 amino acids. The V gene end was trimmed by 3 bases and the J gene end by 2 bases; junction bases not matched to a gene: 3. Per the germline V gene, CDR1 is SGHRS and CDR2 is YFSETQ. Written as DNA, the CDR3 is TGCGCCAGCAGCTCTAGCGGGAGGCGACAAGAGACCCAGTACTTC. This translates into CASSSSGRRQETQYF.

This clone was seen a handful of times. This chain uses TRBV19 with TRBJ1-5, with TRBD1 matching 10 bases. CDR3 length: 15 residues. Germline CDR1 and CDR2: LNHDA and SQIVND (reference sequence). The V segment lost 6 bases and the J segment 7 bases; nucleotides outside the gene matches: 9. The CDR3 reads CASSKTGTGEQPQHF. CDR3 nucleotides: TGTGCCAGTAGCAAGACCGGGACAGGGGAACAGCCCCAGCATTTT.

The gene calls are TRBV28 and TRBJ2-3, with D perhaps TRBD2 (5 bases). Germline V CDR1 and CDR2: MDHEN, SYDVKM. V was cut by 6 bases and J by 3 bases, with 19 bases left in between. This CDR3 is built from 16 residues. DNA of the CDR3: TGTGCCAGCAGCAGTGCCTGGGAGACACATACAGATACGCAGTATTTT. Translating it yields CASSSAWETHTDTQYF.

The chain links TRBV2 to TRBJ1-5; TRBD1 matches 11 bases. The germline gives CDR1 SNHLY, CDR2 FYNNEI. This CDR3 spans 14 amino acids. V was clipped by 4 bases and J by 6 bases; unmatched bases: 2. The CDR3: CASSGTGGGQPQHF. The CDR3 coding sequence is TGTGCCAGCAGTGGGACAGGGGGCGGTCAGCCCCAGCATTTT.

This chain connects TRBV19 to TRBJ2-3, with D maybe TRBD2 (6 bases). The V gene lost 7 bases and the J gene lost 1 base, with 12 bases spanning the gap. The CDR3 contains 14 residues. Germline V gives CDR1 LNHDA, CDR2 SQIVND (reference sequence). The CDR3 DNA follows: TGTGCCAGTAAGATGGCGGGACGCACAGATACGCAGTATTTT. Translation gives CASKMAGRTDTQYF.

V gene TRBV4-2 combines with J gene TRBJ1-1, with D tentatively TRBD1 (5 bases). Germline CDR1 reads LGHNA; CDR2 reads YNFKEQ. The CDR3 is made up of 15 amino acids. V was clipped by 4 bases and J by 4 bases, with 16 bases between them. The CDR3 loop reads CASSPGSREITEAFF. The CDR3, as DNA: TGTGCCAGCAGCCCTGGTAGCAGGGAAATCACTGAAGCTTTCTTT.

Notes on this clone: Lacking the conserved final phenylalanine or tryptophan, this CDR3 likely reflects a read error. The DNA is left out, because the CDR3 cannot be placed on it with certainty; the CDR3 is given as TCRdb lists it. This chain joins TRBV6-4 and TRBJ2-3; the tabulated D call, TRBD2, remains unverified against the DNA. From germline, CDR1 is MRHNA and CDR2 SNTAGT. Including both end residues, the CDR3 is 10 amino acids long. CDR3 region: CASSSFPGTT.

V is TRBV18 and J is TRBJ1-1; D might be TRBD1 (5 bases). The CDR3 spans 16 residues. The germline gives CDR1 KGHSH, CDR2 LQKENI. V lost 0 bases and J lost 2, with 13 bases in between. The CDR3 loop reads CASSPPGGRINTEAFF. The CDR3 DNA reads TGTGCCAGCTCACCACCGGGGGGACGGATTAACACTGAAGCTTTCTTT.

The sample holds one count of this clone. The gene calls are TRBV27 and TRBJ2-1, with 8 positions matching TRBD2. The V segment lost 4 bases and the J segment 7 bases; nucleotides outside the gene matches: 12. There are 16 residues in the CDR3. The germline CDR1 and CDR2 sequences are MNHEY and SMNVEV (reference sequence). CDR3 loop: CASSSLVSGGENEQFF. For the CDR3, the DNA is TGTGCCAGCAGTTCCTTGGTCTCGGGAGGGGAAAATGAGCAGTTCTTC.

The rearrangement uses TRBV7-6 and TRBJ2-1; TRBD2 might be the D (5 bases). Germline values: CDR1 SGHVS, CDR2 FNYEAQ. V was shortened by 4 bases and J by 10 bases, with 11 bases between the two germline ends. This CDR3 contains 12 residues. This CDR3 reads CASSSPDWEQFF. Here the CDR3 DNA reads TGTGCCAGCAGCTCCCCGGACTGGGAGCAGTTCTTC.

This chain joins TRBV29-1 and TRBJ1-2; no clear D. V was pared by 0 bases and J by 3 bases, with 11 bases between. The CDR3 sequence is 14 residues long. Per germline, CDR1 SQVTM and CDR2 ANQGSEA. The CDR3 DNA sequence: TGCAGCGTTGAAGATCCCCGAGATTACTATGGCTACACCTTC. Amino acids: CSVEDPRDYYGYTF. Variable domain in full (rest from reference TRBV29-1 and TRBJ1-2): SAVISQKPSRDICQRGTSLTIQCQVDSQVTMMFWYRQQPGQSLTLIATANQGSEATYESGFVIDKFPISRPNLTFSTLTVSNMSPEDSSIYLCSVEDPRDYYGYTFGSGTRLTVV.

The rearrangement links TRBV6-1 to TRBJ2-7, with 9 positions matching TRBD1. The germline CDR1 and CDR2 sequences are MNHNS and SASEGT. CDR3 length: 15 residues. Trimming removed 7 bases from V and 5 bases from J; junction bases left unmatched: 12. CDR3 in amino acids: CASTITGGARNEQYF. CDR3 nucleotide sequence: TGTGCCAGCACCATTACAGGGGGCGCTAGGAACGAGCAGTACTTC.

Worth noting for this clone: The junction shows a germline mismatch at one end, possibly a read error. This chain joins TRBV28 and TRBJ2-7; a possible D gene is TRBD2 (7 bases). Per germline, CDR1 MDHEN and CDR2 SYDVKM. The CDR3 has 13 residues. The CDR3 DNA is TGTGCCAGCAGTTTATACCGCTGGGGAGGGACATCGTTC. Translated: CASSLYRWGGTSF.

This clone appeared once. The gene calls are TRBV28 and TRBJ2-7; 7 bases line up with TRBD1. The CDR3 is 13 residues long. Trimming removed 7 bases from V and 6 bases from J; junction bases left unmatched: 9. Germline CDR1 and CDR2: MDHEN and SYDVKM. The CDR3 loop reads CASIINQGVEQYF. The CDR3 DNA is TGTGCCAGCATCATCAACCAGGGGGTCGAGCAGTACTTC.